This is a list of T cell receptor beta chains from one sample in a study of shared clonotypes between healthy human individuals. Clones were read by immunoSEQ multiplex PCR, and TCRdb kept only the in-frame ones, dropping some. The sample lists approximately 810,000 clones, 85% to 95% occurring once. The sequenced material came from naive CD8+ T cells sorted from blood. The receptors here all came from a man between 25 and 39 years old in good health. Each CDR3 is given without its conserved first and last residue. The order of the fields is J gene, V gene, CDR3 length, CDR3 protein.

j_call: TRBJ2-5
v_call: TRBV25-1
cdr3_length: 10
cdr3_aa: ASTPDVETQY

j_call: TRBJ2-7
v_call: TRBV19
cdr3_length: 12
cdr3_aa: ASSIADNSYEQY

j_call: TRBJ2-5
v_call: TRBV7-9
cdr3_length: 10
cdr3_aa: ASSLVSETQY

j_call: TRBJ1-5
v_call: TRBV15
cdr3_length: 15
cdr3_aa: ATSTKQGSPVNQPQH

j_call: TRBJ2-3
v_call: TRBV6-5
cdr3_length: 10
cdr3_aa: ASKAVRDTQY

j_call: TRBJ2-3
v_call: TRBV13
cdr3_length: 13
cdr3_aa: ASSSLGESTDTQY

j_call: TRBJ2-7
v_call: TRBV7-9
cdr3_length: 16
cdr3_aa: ASSHPPPGQGSLYEQY

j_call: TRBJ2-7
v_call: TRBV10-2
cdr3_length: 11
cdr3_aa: ASSPTTSYEQY

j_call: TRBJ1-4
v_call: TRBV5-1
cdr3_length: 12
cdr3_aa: ASSLWGNNEKLF

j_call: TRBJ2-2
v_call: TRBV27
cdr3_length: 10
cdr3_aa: ASSYSTGELF

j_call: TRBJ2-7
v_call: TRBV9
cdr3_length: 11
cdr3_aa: ASSRGGWDEQY

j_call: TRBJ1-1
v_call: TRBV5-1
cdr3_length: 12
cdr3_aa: ASSLEGSNTEAF

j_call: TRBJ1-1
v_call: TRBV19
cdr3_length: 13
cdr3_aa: ASSINSAVNTEAF

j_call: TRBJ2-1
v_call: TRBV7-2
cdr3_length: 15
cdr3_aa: ASSFSPGSSKENEQF

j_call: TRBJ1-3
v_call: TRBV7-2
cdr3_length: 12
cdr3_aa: ASSLAGVPDTIY

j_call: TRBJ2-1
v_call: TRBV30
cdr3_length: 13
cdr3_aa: AWSGQPLSYNEQF

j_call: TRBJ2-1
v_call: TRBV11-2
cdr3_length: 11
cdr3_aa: ASSLVLPNEQF

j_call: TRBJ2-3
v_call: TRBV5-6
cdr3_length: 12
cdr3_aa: ASSLAGNTDTQY

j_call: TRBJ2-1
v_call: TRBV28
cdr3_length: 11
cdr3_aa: ASRPRTGPEQF

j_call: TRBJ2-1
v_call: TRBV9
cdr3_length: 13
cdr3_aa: ASSAGQLAYNEQF

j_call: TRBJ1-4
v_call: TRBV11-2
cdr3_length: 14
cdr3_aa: ASSLAPGQGDEKLF

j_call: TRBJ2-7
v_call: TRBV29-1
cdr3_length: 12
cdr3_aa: SVTGQGEGYEQY

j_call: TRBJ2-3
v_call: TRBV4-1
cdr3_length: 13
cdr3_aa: ASSQAPGGTDTQY

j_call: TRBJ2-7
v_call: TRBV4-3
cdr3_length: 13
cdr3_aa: ASSQGAGRSYEQY

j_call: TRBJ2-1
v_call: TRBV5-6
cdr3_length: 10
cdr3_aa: ASSPGLVEQF

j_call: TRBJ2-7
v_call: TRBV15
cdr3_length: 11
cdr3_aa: ATSRDQSYEQY

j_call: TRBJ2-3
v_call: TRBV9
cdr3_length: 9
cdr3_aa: ASSTTDTQY

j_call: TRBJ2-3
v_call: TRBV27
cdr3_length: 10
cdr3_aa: ASSPTTDTQY

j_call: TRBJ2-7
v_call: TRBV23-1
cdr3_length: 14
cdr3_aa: ASSQPRGLSSYEQY

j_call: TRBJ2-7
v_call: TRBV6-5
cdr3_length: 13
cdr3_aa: ASSSRQGYSYEQY

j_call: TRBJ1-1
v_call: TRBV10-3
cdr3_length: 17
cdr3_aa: AIMAQTLSQSAVYTEAF

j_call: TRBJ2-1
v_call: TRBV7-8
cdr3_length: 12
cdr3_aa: ASSLVAGVNEQF

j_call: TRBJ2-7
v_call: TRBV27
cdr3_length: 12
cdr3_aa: ASRTAGGNYEQY

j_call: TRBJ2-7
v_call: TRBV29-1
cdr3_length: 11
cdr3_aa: SVEGQVPYEQY